This TCR beta chain was sequenced in a study of response to subunit inactivated influenza vaccine. TCRdb reanalysed the RT-PCR reads using MiXCR and keeps one entry per CDR3 protein. The sample has roughly 620,000 distinct CDR3 sequences; around 11% are singletons. This CDR3 is 16 amino acids long. With 3 bases removed from V and 5 bases from J, the gap between germline ends came to 20 bases. The data also belong to a second study, concerning T cells expressing NK-cell markers. That study adds: UMIs accompanied the 5'RACE template switching by which TCR beta cDNA was made.

J is TRBJ2-7 and V is TRBV12-3 or TRBV12-4; D possibly corresponds to TRBD1 (5 bases). Source: PBMCs from blood, taken on the day of vaccination. The sequence was collected from a man aged 50-60 years who received an inactivated influenza vaccine. CDR3 nucleotides: TGTGCCAGCAGTTTTCGGGCCACTCAGGGTTTCGACGAGCAGTACTTC. Amino acids: CASSFRATQGFDEQYF.